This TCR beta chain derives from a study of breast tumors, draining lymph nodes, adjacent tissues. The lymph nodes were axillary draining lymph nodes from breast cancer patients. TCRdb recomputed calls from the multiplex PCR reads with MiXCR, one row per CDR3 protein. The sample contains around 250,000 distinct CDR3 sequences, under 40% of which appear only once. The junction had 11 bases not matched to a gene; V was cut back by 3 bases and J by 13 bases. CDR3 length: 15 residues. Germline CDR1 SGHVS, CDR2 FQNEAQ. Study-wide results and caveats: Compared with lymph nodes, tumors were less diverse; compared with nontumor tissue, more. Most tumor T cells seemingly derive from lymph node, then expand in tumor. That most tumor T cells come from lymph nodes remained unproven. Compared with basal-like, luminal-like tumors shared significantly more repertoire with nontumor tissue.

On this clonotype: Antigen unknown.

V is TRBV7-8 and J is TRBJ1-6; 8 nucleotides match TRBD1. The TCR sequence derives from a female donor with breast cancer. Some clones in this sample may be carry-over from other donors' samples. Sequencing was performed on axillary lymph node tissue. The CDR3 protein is CASSLGQVGNQPLHF. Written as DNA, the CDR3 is TGTGCCAGCAGCTTGGGACAGGTTGGCAATCAGCCCCTCCACTTT.